Each of the 8 T cell receptor beta chains below was sequenced from the same sample in a study of molecular identifiers for immune sequencing clone quantification (dated by TCRdb to between 2018 and 2020). Receptor amplification or capture employed PCR. Reads for this sample came from an Illumina HiSeq 4000. The public reads were reanalyzed by TCRdb: fastp trimming at Q25, MiXCR alignment, in-frame beta chains only. Entries that share a CDR3 protein sequence are merged under the most common genes and DNA. Across this sample there are around 470,000 distinct CDR3 sequences, with about a fifth seen only once. The ten most abundant clones make up about 0.8% of the sample. The sequenced sample consisted of naive CD8+ T cells from blood, with Jurkat cell RNA spiked in. In the paper's terms, the cell subset or site label means: FACS-sorted CD8+CD4-CCR7+CD45RA+ naive T cells. These receptors were obtained from a human donor in good health. Some libraries in this study had Jurkat cell RNA spiked in.

The chain carries TRBV19 and TRBJ2-1; 10 bases align to TRBD1. V trimming: 10 bases; J trimming: 5 bases; junction bases outside the gene matches: 8. The CDR3 spans 14 residues. Per germline, CDR1 LNHDA and CDR2 SQIVND (reference sequence). Here the CDR3 reads CATWGQGMNNEQFF. DNA of the CDR3: TGTGCCACTTGGGGACAGGGGATGAACAATGAGCAGTTCTTC.

This clonotype was observed a handful of times. The chain links TRBV30 to TRBJ2-7, with 7 bases identical to TRBD2. The CDR3 totals 14 residues. The germline V gene encodes CDR1 GTSNPN and CDR2 SVGIG (reference sequence). J lost 0 bases, V lost 0 bases, and 2 bases had no gene match. The CDR3 is CAWSVAGPSYEQYF. CDR3 nucleotides: TGTGCCTGGAGTGTAGCGGGGCCCTCCTACGAGCAGTACTTC.

This clonotype has just a few counts. The CDR3 spells CASSEGGYGYTF. In DNA, the CDR3 is TGTGCCAGCAGTGAGGGGGGCTATGGCTACACCTTC. The chain links TRBV25-1 to TRBJ1-2, with a weak D call TRBD1 (5 bases). This CDR3 contains 12 residues. V was trimmed by 3 bases and J by 4 bases, leaving 6 bases between them. Germline assignment: CDR1 MGHDK and CDR2 SYGVNS.

This clonotype occurred many times. The chain combines TRBV20-1 with TRBJ1-1; D unresolved. The CDR3 has 12 amino acids. Germline lookup yields CDR1 DFQATT and CDR2 SNEGSKA (reference sequence). The V end lost 7 bases, the J end lost 0 bases, and 9 bases lay between the germline ends. As DNA, the CDR3 is TGCAGTGTTCCGCACCTGAACACTGAAGCTTTCTTT. Translating gives CSVPHLNTEAFF.

Comment on this clonotype: Just one base apart from a much larger clone, this may be a read error. The chain uses TRBV4-1 and TRBJ2-3; possible D gene TRBD2, 7 bases. The CDR3 consists of 18 residues. V was cut by 3 bases and J by 4 bases, with 23 bases left in between. CDR1 and CDR2 from the germline V gene are MGHRA and YSYEKL. This CDR3 is CASSHDTGGNGGPDTQYF. CDR3 coding DNA: TGCGCCAGCAGCCACGACACGGGGGGAAACGGGGGCCCAGATACGCAGTATTTT.

A word on this clonotype: A much bigger clone sits one base away, suggesting this may be a read error. The chain recombines TRBV24-1 with TRBJ2-3; D is undetermined. Germline V gene data show CDR1 as KGHDR and CDR2 as SFDVKD. The germline V and J ends were trimmed by 4 bases and 2 bases, with 9 bases remaining between them. CDR3 length: 14 residues. CDR3 region: CATSEPDDTDTQYF. The DNA of the CDR3 is TGTGCCACCAGTGAACCTGACGACACAGATACGCAGTATTTT.

The V and J genes are TRBV2 and TRBJ2-1; 9 nucleotides align to TRBD1. The J segment lost 9 bases and the V segment lost 6 bases, leaving 3 bases of the junction unmatched. This CDR3 has 12 amino acids. Germline CDR1 is SNHLY and CDR2 is FYNNEI. The CDR3 protein is CASRYRGLEQFF. As DNA, the CDR3 is TGTGCCAGCAGGTACAGGGGGCTTGAGCAGTTCTTC.

This clonotype was seen repeatedly, ten times or more. The rearrangement uses TRBV7-9 and TRBJ1-2, with a possible D match to TRBD1 (5 bases). CDR3 length: 14 residues. V was cut by 1 base and J by 5 bases, with 11 bases left in between. Per germline, CDR1 SEHNR and CDR2 FQNEAQ (reference sequence). CDR3 loop: CASSLDGTGYGYTF. The DNA of the CDR3 is TGTGCCAGCAGCTTAGATGGGACGGGTTATGGCTACACCTTC.